These 18 T cell receptor beta chains were all obtained from the same sample, sequenced in a study of control samples from healthy donors and cancer patients (dated by TCRdb to the early 2020s). Libraries were built with the immunoSEQ multiplex PCR assay. TCRdb's version of the immuneACCESS table is confined to in-frame rearrangements and falls short of the full clone set. An unresolved V gene accounts for under half of the shortfall where checked; the remainder is of unknown origin. This sample gives approximately 100,000 clones in total; around nine tenths of them show up just once. 13% to 15% of the sample is taken by the ten largest. The sequencing sample was made of blood. These receptors were obtained from a man aged 25 to 40 in good health.

This chain uses TRBV4-3 with TRBJ1-3; TRBD1 aligns across 8 bases. J was trimmed by 4 bases and V by 0 bases; bases with no gene match: 11. CDR3 length: 18 amino acids. Germline CDR1 and CDR2: LGHNA and YSLEER. The CDR3 loop is CASSQDIIGTGKGNTIYF. The CDR3 region has the DNA TGCGCCAGCAGCCAAGATATAATCGGGACAGGCAAAGGAAACACCATATATTTT.

This rearrangement joins TRBV28 to TRBJ1-4; D unresolved. CDR3 length: 12 amino acids. CDR1 and CDR2 from the germline V gene are MDHEN and SYDVKM. V lost 8 bases and J lost 10, with 14 bases in between. The CDR3 reads CASRPGSGKLFF. For the CDR3, the DNA is TGTGCCAGCCGACCGGGTTCGGGAAAACTGTTTTTT.

The chain combines TRBV15 with TRBJ1-1; no definite D call. The CDR3 sequence is 13 residues long. V was cut by 0 bases and J by 7 bases, with 9 bases left in between. Germline V gene sequence: CDR1 LNHNV, CDR2 YYDKDF (reference sequence). CDR3 nucleotides: TGTGCCACCAGCAGAGATATAGGCAGTGAAGCTTTCTTT. It is translated as CATSRDIGSEAFF.

The V call is TRBV5-1, the J call TRBJ1-5; TRBD1 is a possible D gene (5 bases). The length of the CDR3 is 16 residues. V was trimmed by 0 bases and J by 0 bases, leaving 10 bases between them. CDR1 and CDR2 from the germline V gene are SGHRS and YFSETQ. CDR3 sequence (DNA): TGCGCCAGCAGCTTGGGGACACCTAATAGCAATCAGCCCCAGCATTTT. Its translation is CASSLGTPNSNQPQHF.

The chain employs TRBV11-1 and TRBJ2-1; D unresolved. Per germline, CDR1 SGHAT and CDR2 FQDESV (reference sequence). The CDR3 length is 12 residues. V lost 1 base, J lost 8 bases, and 6 bases lay in between. The CDR3 is CASSLDGHEQFF. In DNA form, the CDR3 reads TGTGCCAGCAGCTTAGACGGTCATGAGCAGTTCTTC.

V gene TRBV2 combines with J gene TRBJ1-1; no clear D. Looked up from germline, CDR1 is SNHLY and CDR2 is FYNNEI. The V gene lost 9 bases and the J gene lost 0 bases, with 5 bases spanning the gap. CDR3 length: 11 residues. The DNA for the CDR3 is TGTGCCAGTCAAGTGAACACTGAAGCTTTCTTT. As protein: CASQVNTEAFF.

V is TRBV5-1 and J is TRBJ2-7; no firm D call. The CDR3 totals 11 residues. Germline-derived CDR1 and CDR2 are SGHRS and YFSETQ. V lost 3 bases, J lost 11 bases, and 12 bases lay in between. CDR3 in amino acids: CASSYEAREYF. For the CDR3, the DNA is TGCGCCAGCAGCTACGAGGCTCGTGAGTACTTC.

This clone was counted once. This sequence joins TRBV9 and TRBJ2-2, with 11 nucleotides matching TRBD2. Germline V lookup: CDR1 SGDLS, CDR2 YYNGEE. This CDR3 has 16 residues. With 1 base clipped from V and 5 bases from J, the junction kept 4 bases outside the gene matches. CDR3 bases: TGTGCCAGCAGCGTACTAGCGGGAGGAAGGACCGGGGAGCTGTTTTTT. Its protein product is CASSVLAGGRTGELFF.

This chain connects TRBV4-1 to TRBJ2-3; 7 bases line up with TRBD1. Germline V gene lookup returns CDR1 MGHRA and CDR2 YSYEKL. The ends lost 3 bases at V and 5 bases at J; junction bases unmatched: 5. The CDR3 runs to 14 residues. CDR3 in DNA: TGCGCCAGCAGCCACGCACAGGGGAGAGATACGCAGTATTTT. As protein: CASSHAQGRDTQYF.

The rearrangement links TRBV27 to TRBJ2-1; tentative D call: TRBD1 (5 bases). The germline CDR1 and CDR2 sequences are MNHEY and SMNVEV (reference sequence). The CDR3 consists of 15 residues. V was cut by 4 bases and J by 7 bases, with 17 bases left in between. CDR3 sequence reads: CASSSRTQDLNEQFF. CDR3 coding DNA: TGTGCCAGCAGTTCGCGGACACAGGATTTGAATGAGCAGTTCTTC.

The rearrangement joins TRBV14 to TRBJ2-7, with a weak D call TRBD2 (6 bases). Per germline, CDR1 SGHDN and CDR2 FVKESK. V lost 5 bases, J lost 4 bases, and 15 bases lay in between. The CDR3 is made up of 14 amino acids. CDR3 DNA: TGTGCCAGCAGCAAGAAGGGACGGGGGTACGAGCAGTACTTC. Its translation is CASSKKGRGYEQYF.

The chain joins TRBV5-5 to TRBJ2-1, with D uncertain. Germline CDR1 reads SGHKS; CDR2 reads YYEKEE (reference sequence). V was cut by 4 bases and J by 6 bases, with 11 bases left in between. The CDR3 covers 13 residues. The CDR3 sequence: CASSPFPANEQFF. CDR3 nucleotide sequence: TGTGCCAGCAGCCCCTTCCCCGCCAATGAGCAGTTCTTC.

The count of this clone is one. The chain joins TRBV30 to TRBJ2-2; no definite D call. The CDR3 extends over 13 amino acids. The germline V gene has CDR1 GTSNPN and CDR2 SVGIG (reference sequence). The V gene lost 4 bases and the J gene lost 2 bases, with 8 bases spanning the gap. Here the CDR3 reads CAWNRLNTGELFF. The CDR3 nucleotides read TGTGCCTGGAACCGCCTTAACACCGGGGAGCTGTTTTTT.

The genes are TRBV10-1 and TRBJ2-7, with TRBD1 matching 12 bases. This CDR3 spans 15 amino acids. With 3 bases clipped from V and 2 bases from J, the junction kept 2 bases outside the gene matches. Germline V gives CDR1 WNHNN, CDR2 SYGVQD (reference sequence). CDR3 coding DNA: TGCGCCAGCAGTGAAGGGACAGGGGGCACCTACGAGCAGTACTTC. This codes for CASSEGTGGTYEQYF.

The genes are TRBV20-1 and TRBJ2-1, with 7 bases fitting TRBD2. CDR1 DFQATT and CDR2 SNEGSKA come from the germline V gene (reference sequence). V was clipped by 3 bases and J by 1 base; unmatched bases: 12. CDR3 size: 17 residues. CDR3 DNA: TGCAGTGCTAGTCGGGGGAGGGCCCCCAGTTCCTACAATGAGCAGTTCTTC. Its translation: CSASRGRAPSSYNEQFF.

The J gene is TRBJ2-3, the V gene TRBV15, with 7 bases that match TRBD2. Germline values: CDR1 LNHNV, CDR2 YYDKDF (reference sequence). The CDR3 consists of 14 residues. J lost 8 bases, V lost 0 bases, and 5 bases had no gene match. CDR3 nucleotides: TGTGCCACCAGCAGAGATCGTCCGGGAGGTACGCAGTATTTT. Its protein is CATSRDRPGGTQYF.

The CDR3 loop reads CASSELGQGETQYF. CDR3 nucleotides: TGTGCCAGCAGTGAATTGGGACAGGGAGAGACCCAGTACTTC. The rearrangement joins TRBV25-1 to TRBJ2-5, with 9 bases identical to TRBD1. The V and J ends lost 1 base and 4 bases, in that order; junction bases with no gene match: 1. The CDR3 has 14 residues. The germline gives CDR1 MGHDK, CDR2 SYGVNS.

The gene calls are TRBV5-5 and TRBJ1-2; 7 nucleotides agree with TRBD1. J was trimmed by 4 bases and V by 4 bases; bases with no gene match: 10. The length of the CDR3 is 15 residues. The germline CDR1 and CDR2 sequences are SGHKS and YYEKEE (reference sequence). CDR3 loop: CASSPGTETVYGYTF. The CDR3 nucleotides are TGTGCCAGCAGCCCCGGGACAGAGACTGTCTATGGCTACACCTTC.